This T cell receptor (beta chain) was profiled in a study of vaccination and CD4 T cells after COVID-19. Across the whole study: Post-vaccine sampling followed dose two by a median 72 days (range 14 to 241).

As for this clonotype: Its target is not known.

Treatment: roughly ten-day PBMC culture with coronavirus spike peptide pools or control peptides (ViraFEST assay). The length of the CDR3 is 17 residues. Germline assignment: CDR1 LNHNV and CDR2 YYDKDF (reference sequence). Between the trimmed V and J ends, which lost 0 bases and 7 bases, there was a span of 18 bases. The Oncomine TCR Beta short-read assay generated sequence data from the DNA of cultured CD4+ T cells. TCRdb independently ran MiXCR on the PCR reads; one entry per CDR3 protein. Here the sample spans some 12,000 distinct CDR3 sequences, under 60% being singletons. Material for sequencing was CD4+ T cells from blood, cultured in vitro. The TCR sequence derives from a human donor who had recovered from COVID-19. The chain couples TRBV15 to TRBJ1-4; D not certain. The CDR3 is CATSRDRQTSWGEKLFF. The CDR3 DNA reads TGTGCCACCAGCAGAGATAGGCAGACCTCCTGGGGTGAAAAACTGTTTTTT.